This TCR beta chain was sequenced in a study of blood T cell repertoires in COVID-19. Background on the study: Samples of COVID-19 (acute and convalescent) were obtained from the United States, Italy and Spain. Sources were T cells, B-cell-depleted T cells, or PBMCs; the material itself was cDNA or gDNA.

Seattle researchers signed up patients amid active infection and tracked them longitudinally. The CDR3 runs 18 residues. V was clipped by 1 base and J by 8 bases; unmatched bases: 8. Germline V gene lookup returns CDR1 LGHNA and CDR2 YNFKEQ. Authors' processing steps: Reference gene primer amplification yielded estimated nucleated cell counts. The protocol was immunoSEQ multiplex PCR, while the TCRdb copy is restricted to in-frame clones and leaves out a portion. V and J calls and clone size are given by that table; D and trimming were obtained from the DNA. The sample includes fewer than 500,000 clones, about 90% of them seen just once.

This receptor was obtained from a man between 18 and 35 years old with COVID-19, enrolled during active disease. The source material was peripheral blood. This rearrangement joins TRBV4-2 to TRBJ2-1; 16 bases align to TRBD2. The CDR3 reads CASSQVGTSGGALYEQFF. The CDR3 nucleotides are TGTGCCAGCAGCCAAGTAGGGACTAGCGGGGGGGCTTTGTATGAGCAGTTCTTC.